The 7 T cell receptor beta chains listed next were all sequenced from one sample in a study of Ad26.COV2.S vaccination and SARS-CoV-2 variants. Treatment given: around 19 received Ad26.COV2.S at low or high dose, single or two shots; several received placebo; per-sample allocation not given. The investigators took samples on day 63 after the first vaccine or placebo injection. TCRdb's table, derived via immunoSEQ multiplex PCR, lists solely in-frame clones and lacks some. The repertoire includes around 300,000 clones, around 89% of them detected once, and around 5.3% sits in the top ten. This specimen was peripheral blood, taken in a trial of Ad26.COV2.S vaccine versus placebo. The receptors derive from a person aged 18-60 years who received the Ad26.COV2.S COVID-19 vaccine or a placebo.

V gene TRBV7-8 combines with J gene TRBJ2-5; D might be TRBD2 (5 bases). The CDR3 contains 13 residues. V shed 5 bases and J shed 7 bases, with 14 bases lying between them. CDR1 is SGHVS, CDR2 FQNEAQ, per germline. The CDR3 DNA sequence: TGTGCCAGCAGCCCTGACTCAGAGGGGACCCAGTACTTC. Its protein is CASSPDSEGTQYF.

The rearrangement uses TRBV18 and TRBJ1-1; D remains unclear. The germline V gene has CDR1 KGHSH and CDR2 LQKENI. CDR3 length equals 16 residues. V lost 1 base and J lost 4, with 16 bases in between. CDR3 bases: TGTGCCAGCTCACCACGGTTTTTCCCCACGGGCACTGAAGCTTTCTTT. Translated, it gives CASSPRFFPTGTEAFF.

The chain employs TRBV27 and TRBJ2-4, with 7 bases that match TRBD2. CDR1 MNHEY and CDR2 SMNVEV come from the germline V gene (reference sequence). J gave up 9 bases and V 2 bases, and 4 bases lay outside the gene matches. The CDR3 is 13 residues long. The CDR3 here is CASSLRGVGIQYF. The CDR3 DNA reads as TGTGCCAGCAGTTTACGGGGGGTAGGCATTCAGTACTTC.

The CDR3 loop reads CASSSPGDYNEQFF. As DNA, the CDR3 is TGTGCCAGCAGCTCCCCCGGAGACTACAATGAGCAGTTCTTC. The V gene is TRBV7-9, the J gene TRBJ2-1; D remains ambiguous. Per germline, CDR1 SEHNR and CDR2 FQNEAQ (reference sequence). Trimming shortened V by 4 bases and J by 3 bases, and 10 bases separated the two germline ends. CDR3 length: 14 amino acids.

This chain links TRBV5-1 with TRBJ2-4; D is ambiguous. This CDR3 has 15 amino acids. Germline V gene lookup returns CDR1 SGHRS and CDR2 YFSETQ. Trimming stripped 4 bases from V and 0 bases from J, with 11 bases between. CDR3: CASSPTSGAKNIQYF. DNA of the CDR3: TGCGCCAGCAGCCCCACTTCAGGAGCCAAAAACATTCAGTACTTC. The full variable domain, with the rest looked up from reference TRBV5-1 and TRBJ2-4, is KAGVTQTPRYLIKTRGQQVTLSCSPISGHRSVSWYQQTPGQGLQFLFEYFSETQRNKGNFPGRFSGRQFSNSRSEMNVSTLELGDSALYLCASSPTSGAKNIQYFGAGTRLSVL.

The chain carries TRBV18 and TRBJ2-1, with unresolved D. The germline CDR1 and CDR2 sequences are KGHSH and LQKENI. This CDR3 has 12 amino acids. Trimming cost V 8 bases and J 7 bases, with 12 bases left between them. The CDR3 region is CASRLSRNEQFF. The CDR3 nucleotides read TGTGCCAGCCGACTGTCGCGGAATGAGCAGTTCTTC.

The CDR3, as DNA: TGTGCCAGCAGTGTACCCCCCTCCGAGTCGGAAGCTTTCTTT. It translates to CASSVPPSESEAFF. The chain links TRBV25-1 to TRBJ1-1; D call uncertain. This CDR3 has 14 residues. Germline CDR1 MGHDK, CDR2 SYGVNS. Trimming took 4 bases from V and 8 from J, leaving 17 bases between them. The full variable domain, with the rest looked up from reference TRBV25-1 and TRBJ1-1, is EADIYQTPRYLVIGTGKKITLECSQTMGHDKMYWYQQDPGMELHLIHYSYGVNSTEKGDLSSESTVSRIRTEHFPLTLESARPSHTSQYLCASSVPPSESEAFFGQGTRLTVV.